Sequencing of this T cell receptor (beta chain) was carried out in a study of neurological immune-mediated disorders. General study points: Across subjects, expanded clones had no CDR3 amino acid sequences in common, pointing to private repertoires in all groups. HTLV-1-associated myelopathy had the most TCR clonal expansion, and multiple sclerosis had the least, less than healthy controls.

Unsorted libraries were generated from 2 million PBMCs. These cells had been stored in RNAlater at -80 C. Each CDR3 protein is one row after TCRdb ran MiXCR on the 5' RACE reads. Of nearly 60,000 distinct CDR3 sequences in the sample, under 4.5% were seen once. Ten or more counts support this clonotype. The antigen remains unidentified. The CDR3 is 14 residues long. With 3 bases clipped from V and 10 bases from J, the junction kept 4 bases outside the gene matches. The clonotype was recovered from a woman aged 25 to 39 with multiple sclerosis. This chain uses TRBV12-3 or TRBV12-4 with TRBJ1-6; 9 bases fit TRBD1. Sequenced sample: PBMCs. The CDR3 sequence is CASSLTGGGSPLHF. Here the CDR3 DNA reads TGTGCCAGCAGTTTGACAGGGGGGGGATCACCCCTCCACTTT.